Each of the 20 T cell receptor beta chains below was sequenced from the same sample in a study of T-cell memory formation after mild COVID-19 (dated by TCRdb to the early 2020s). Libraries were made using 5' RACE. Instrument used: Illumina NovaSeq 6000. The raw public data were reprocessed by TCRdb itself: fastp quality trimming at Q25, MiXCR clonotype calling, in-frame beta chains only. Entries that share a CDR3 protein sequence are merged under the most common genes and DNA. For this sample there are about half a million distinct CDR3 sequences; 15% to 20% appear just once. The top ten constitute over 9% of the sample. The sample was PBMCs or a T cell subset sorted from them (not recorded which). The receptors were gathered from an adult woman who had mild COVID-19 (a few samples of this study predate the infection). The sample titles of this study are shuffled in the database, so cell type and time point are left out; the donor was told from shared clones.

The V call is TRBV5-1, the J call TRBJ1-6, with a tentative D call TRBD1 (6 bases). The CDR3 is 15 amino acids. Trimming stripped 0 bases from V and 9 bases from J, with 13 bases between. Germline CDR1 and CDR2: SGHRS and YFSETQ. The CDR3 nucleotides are TGCGCCAGCAGCTTGGACAGGGTCGGGAGTTCACCCCTCCACTTT. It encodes CASSLDRVGSSPLHF.

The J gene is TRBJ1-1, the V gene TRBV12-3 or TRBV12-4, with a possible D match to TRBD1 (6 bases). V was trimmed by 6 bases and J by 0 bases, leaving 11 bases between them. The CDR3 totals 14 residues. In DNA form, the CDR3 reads TGTGCCAGCAGGGTAGGGGGTATGAACACTGAAGCTTTCTTT. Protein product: CASRVGGMNTEAFF.

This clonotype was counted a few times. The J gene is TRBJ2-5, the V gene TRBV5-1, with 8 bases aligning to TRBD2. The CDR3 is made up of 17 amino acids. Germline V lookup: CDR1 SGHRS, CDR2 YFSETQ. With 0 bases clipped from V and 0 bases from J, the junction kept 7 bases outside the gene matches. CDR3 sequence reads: CASSLVFGGADQETQYF. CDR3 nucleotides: TGCGCCAGCAGCTTGGTATTCGGGGGGGCCGACCAAGAGACCCAGTACTTC.

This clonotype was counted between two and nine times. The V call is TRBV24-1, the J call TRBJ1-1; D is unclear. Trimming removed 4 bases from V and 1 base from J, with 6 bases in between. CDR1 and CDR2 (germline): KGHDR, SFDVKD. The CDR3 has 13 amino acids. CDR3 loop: CATSDDENTEAFF. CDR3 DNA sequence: TGTGCCACCAGTGACGACGAGAACACTGAAGCTTTCTTT.

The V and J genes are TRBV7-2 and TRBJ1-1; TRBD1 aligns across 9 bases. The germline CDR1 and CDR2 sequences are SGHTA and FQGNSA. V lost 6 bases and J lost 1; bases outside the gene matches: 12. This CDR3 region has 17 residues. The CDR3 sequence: CASSSTLGTGRNTEAFF. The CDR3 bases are TGTGCCAGCAGTTCTACCCTCGGGACAGGGCGGAACACTGAAGCTTTCTTT.

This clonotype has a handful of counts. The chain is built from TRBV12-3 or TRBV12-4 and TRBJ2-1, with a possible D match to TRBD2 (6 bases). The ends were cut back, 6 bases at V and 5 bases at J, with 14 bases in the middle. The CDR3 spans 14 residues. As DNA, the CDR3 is TGTGCCAGCAGGCCGGGACTGCACGACAATGAGCAGTTCTTC. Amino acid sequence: CASRPGLHDNEQFF.

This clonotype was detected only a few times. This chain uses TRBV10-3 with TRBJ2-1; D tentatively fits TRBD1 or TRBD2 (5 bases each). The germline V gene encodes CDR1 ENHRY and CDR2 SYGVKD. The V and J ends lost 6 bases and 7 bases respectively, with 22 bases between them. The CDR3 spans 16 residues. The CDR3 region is CAIRGDRVGMGNEQFF. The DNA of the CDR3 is TGTGCCATCAGGGGGGATCGGGTCGGTATGGGGAATGAGCAGTTCTTC.

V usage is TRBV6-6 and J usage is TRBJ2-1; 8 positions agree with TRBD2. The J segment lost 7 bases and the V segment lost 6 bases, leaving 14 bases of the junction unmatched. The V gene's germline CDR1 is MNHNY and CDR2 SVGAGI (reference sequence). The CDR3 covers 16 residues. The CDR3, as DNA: TGTGCCAGCAGCTCGCAACCCGGGGGGGCACAGAATGAGCAGTTCTTC. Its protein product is CASSSQPGGAQNEQFF.

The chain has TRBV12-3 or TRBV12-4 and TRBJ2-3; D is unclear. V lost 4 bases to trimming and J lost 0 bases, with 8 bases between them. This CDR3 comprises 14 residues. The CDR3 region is CASSWGFSTDTQYF. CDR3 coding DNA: TGTGCCAGCAGTTGGGGATTTAGCACAGATACGCAGTATTTT.

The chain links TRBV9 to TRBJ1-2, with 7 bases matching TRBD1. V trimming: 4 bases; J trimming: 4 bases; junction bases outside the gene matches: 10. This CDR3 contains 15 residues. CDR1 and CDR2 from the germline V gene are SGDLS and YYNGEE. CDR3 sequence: CASSPSRGTVYGYTF. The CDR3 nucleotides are TGTGCCAGCAGCCCCTCCCGTGGGACAGTCTATGGCTACACCTTC.

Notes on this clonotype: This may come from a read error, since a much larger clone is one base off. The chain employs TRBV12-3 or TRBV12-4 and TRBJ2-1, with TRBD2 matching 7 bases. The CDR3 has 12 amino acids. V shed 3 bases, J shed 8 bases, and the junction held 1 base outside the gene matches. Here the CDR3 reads CASSFGGDEQFF. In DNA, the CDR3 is TGTGCCAGCAGTTTTGGGGGGGATGAGCAGTTCTTC.

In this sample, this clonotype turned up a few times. The CDR3 DNA is TGTGCCAGCAGTCCCCGGGGCTATGGCTACACCTTC. Its translation: CASSPRGYGYTF. The genes are TRBV12-3 or TRBV12-4 and TRBJ1-2; D is unclear. CDR3 length: 12 amino acids. With 5 bases removed from V and 4 bases from J, the gap between germline ends came to 8 bases.

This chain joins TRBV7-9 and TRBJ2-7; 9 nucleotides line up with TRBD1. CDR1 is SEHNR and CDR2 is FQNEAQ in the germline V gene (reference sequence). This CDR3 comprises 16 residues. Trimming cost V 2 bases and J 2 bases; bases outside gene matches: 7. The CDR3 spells CASSLLPGQGAYEQYF. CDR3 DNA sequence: TGTGCCAGCAGCTTACTACCGGGACAGGGTGCCTACGAGCAGTACTTC.

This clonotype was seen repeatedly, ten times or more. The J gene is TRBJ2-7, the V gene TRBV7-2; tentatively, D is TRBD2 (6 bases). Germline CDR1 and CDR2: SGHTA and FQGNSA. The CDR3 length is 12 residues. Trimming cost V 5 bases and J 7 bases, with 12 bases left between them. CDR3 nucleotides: TGTGCCAGCAGCCCATCCCGGGGGGAGCAGTACTTC. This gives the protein CASSPSRGEQYF. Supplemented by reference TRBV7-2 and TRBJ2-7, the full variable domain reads GAGVSQSPSNKVTEKGKDVELRCDPISGHTALYWYRQSLGQGLEFLIYFQGNSAPDKSGLPSDRFSAERTGGSVSTLTIQRTQQEDSAVYLCASSPSRGEQYFGPGTRLTVT.

CDR3 protein: CASTRGPPNTEAFF. CDR3 sequence (DNA): TGTGCCAGCACAAGGGGACCGCCCAACACTGAAGCTTTCTTT. The chain joins TRBV6-5 to TRBJ1-1; D possibly corresponds to TRBD1 (5 bases). The ends were cut back, 7 bases at V and 2 bases at J, with 14 bases in the middle. Germline CDR1 is MNHEY and CDR2 is SVGAGI. The CDR3 runs 14 residues.

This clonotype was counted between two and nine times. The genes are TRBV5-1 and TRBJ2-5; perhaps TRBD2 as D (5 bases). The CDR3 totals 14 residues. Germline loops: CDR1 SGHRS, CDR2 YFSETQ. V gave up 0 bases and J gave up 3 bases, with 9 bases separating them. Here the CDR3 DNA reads TGCGCCAGCAGCTTGGCGTTGAGGGAAGAGACCCAGTACTTC. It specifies CASSLALREETQYF.

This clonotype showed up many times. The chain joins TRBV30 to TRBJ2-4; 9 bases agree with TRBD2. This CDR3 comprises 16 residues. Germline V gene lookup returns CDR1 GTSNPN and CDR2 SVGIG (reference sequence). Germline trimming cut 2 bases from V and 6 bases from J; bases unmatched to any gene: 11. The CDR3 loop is CAWSPSGLAALNIQYF. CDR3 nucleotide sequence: TGTGCCTGGAGTCCCTCGGGACTAGCTGCCCTAAACATTCAGTACTTC.

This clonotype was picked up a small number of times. CDR3 region: CAWSGGGDTQYF. CDR3 coding DNA: TGTGCCTGGAGCGGTGGGGGAGATACGCAGTATTTT. The chain recombines TRBV30 with TRBJ2-3; D possibly uses TRBD1 or TRBD2 (5 bases each). The CDR3 spans 12 residues. Germline assignment: CDR1 GTSNPN and CDR2 SVGIG (reference sequence). Trimming removed 3 bases from V and 5 bases from J, with 9 bases in between.

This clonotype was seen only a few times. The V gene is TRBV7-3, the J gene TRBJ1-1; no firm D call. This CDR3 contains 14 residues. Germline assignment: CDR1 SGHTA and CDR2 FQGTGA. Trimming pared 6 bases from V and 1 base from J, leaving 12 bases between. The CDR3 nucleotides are TGTGCCAGCAGTCAACAATCAGGGAACACTGAAGCTTTCTTT. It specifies CASSQQSGNTEAFF.

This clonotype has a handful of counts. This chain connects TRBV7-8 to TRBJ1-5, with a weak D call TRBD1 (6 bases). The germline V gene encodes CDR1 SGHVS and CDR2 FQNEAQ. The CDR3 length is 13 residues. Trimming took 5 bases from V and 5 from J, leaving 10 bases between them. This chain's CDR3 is CASSVQGYQPQHF. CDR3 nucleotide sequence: TGTGCCAGCAGCGTACAGGGCTATCAGCCCCAGCATTTT.